These 9 T cell receptor beta chains were all obtained from the same sample, sequenced in a study of shared clonotypes between healthy human individuals. Generated by immunoSEQ multiplex PCR, the TCRdb table keeps only in-frame clones and is missing some. The sample holds fewer than 350,000 clones; roughly 91% are singletons and the top ten take about a sixth. Specimen: memory CD8+ T cells sorted from blood. Subset noted: CD45RO+ cells pooled with CCR7-negative TemRA cells. The source is a man aged 18 to 35 in good health.

The chain recombines TRBV15 with TRBJ1-4, with 10 bases aligning to TRBD1. The length of the CDR3 is 15 residues. Losses at the gene ends were 5 bases for V and 8 bases for J; bases not matched to a gene: 8. CDR1 and CDR2 (germline): LNHNV, YYDKDF (reference sequence). The DNA for the CDR3 is TGTGCCACCAGCGCCCGGACAGGGGGAGAGGAAAAACTGTTTTTT. Translated: CATSARTGGEEKLFF.

This clone was picked up a small number of times. The gene calls are TRBV5-3 and TRBJ2-1, with TRBD2 matching over 13 bases. TRBV5-3 has ORF status, its function being uncertain. The CDR3 length is 16 residues. The CDR3 sequence: CAGGTSGTAAYNEQFF. The CDR3 nucleotides are TGTGCTGGAGGGACTAGCGGGACAGCCGCCTACAATGAGCAGTTCTTC.

This clone was recorded a few times. This chain links TRBV7-9 with TRBJ2-5, with D possibly being TRBD2 (7 bases). V lost 5 bases, J lost 10 bases, and 17 bases lay in between. Germline V gene sequence: CDR1 SEHNR, CDR2 FQNEAQ (reference sequence). CDR3 length: 13 amino acids. CDR3 amino acids: CASSPNSGGHQYF. CDR3 bases: TGTGCCAGCAGCCCTAACTCCGGGGGGCACCAGTACTTC.

CDR3 residues: CASSEPLDINYGYTF. CDR3 coding DNA: TGTGCCAGCAGTGAACCCCTTGACATTAACTATGGCTACACCTTC. This chain links TRBV6-1 with TRBJ1-2; D call uncertain. The germline V gene has CDR1 MNHNS and CDR2 SASEGT. This CDR3 is built from 15 residues. Trimming left V 2 bases short and J 1 base short, with 11 bases between.

The rearrangement joins TRBV5-6 to TRBJ1-2; 12 bases align to TRBD1. Germline V gene lookup returns CDR1 SGHDT and CDR2 YYEEEE. The length of the CDR3 is 17 residues. J lost 6 bases, V lost 3 bases, and 12 bases had no gene match. This chain's CDR3 is CASSWGTGGPTPHGYTF. In DNA, the CDR3 is TGTGCCAGCAGCTGGGGGACAGGGGGCCCCACCCCCCATGGCTACACCTTC.

V is TRBV11-1 and J is TRBJ2-2, with D perhaps TRBD2 (5 bases). Trimming pared 1 base from V and 5 bases from J, leaving 11 bases between. The CDR3 has 15 residues. Looked up from germline, CDR1 is SGHAT and CDR2 is FQDESV (reference sequence). CDR3 DNA sequence: TGTGCCAGCAGCTTAGAAGGGAGCCAGACCGGGGAGCTGTTTTTT. Residues: CASSLEGSQTGELFF.

J is TRBJ2-4 and V is TRBV14, with 9 positions matching TRBD1. This CDR3 has 16 residues. Per germline, CDR1 SGHDN and CDR2 FVKESK. Unmatched junction bases numbered 7, after V lost 4 bases and J lost 3 bases. The CDR3 DNA reads TGTGCCAGCAGCCTTACAGGGGGCGCGGACAAAAACATTCAGTACTTC. Translating it yields CASSLTGGADKNIQYF.

This chain uses TRBV7-9 with TRBJ2-1; possible D gene TRBD1, 5 bases. There are 15 residues in the CDR3. Trimming removed 8 bases from V and 8 bases from J, with 22 bases in between. Looked up from germline, CDR1 is SEHNR and CDR2 is FQNEAQ (reference sequence). The CDR3 here is CASSPWVGALDEQFF. DNA for the CDR3: TGTGCCAGCTCCCCATGGGTAGGGGCTTTAGATGAGCAGTTCTTC.

The chain recombines TRBV4-3 with TRBJ2-7; D unresolved. Germline loops: CDR1 LGHNA, CDR2 YSLEER. This CDR3 is built from 13 residues. V was trimmed by 4 bases and J by 0 bases, leaving 7 bases between them. The CDR3 DNA reads as TGCGCCAGCAGCCCAGATAGCTCCTACGAGCAGTACTTC. It encodes CASSPDSSYEQYF.